The next 26 T cell receptor beta chains were all read from a single sample in a study of blood T cell repertoires in COVID-19. Clones were sequenced by immunoSEQ multiplex PCR, and TCRdb holds only the in-frame ones, with some missing. The table includes approximately 500,000 clones, about 91% detected once. The sample consisted of peripheral blood. Receptors originate from a man between 18 and 29 years old with COVID-19, enrolled during active disease.

This clone was counted a few times. The V gene is TRBV13, the J gene TRBJ2-5; TRBD2 aligns across 9 bases. After removal of 4 bases from V and 1 base from J, the junction contained 7 bases not matched to a gene. The CDR3 has 16 amino acids. The V gene's germline CDR1 is PRHDT and CDR2 FYEKMQ (reference sequence). The CDR3 spells CASSSALAGTQETQYF. Written as DNA, the CDR3 is TGTGCCAGCAGCTCCGCGCTAGCGGGGACCCAAGAGACCCAGTACTTC.

In its sample, this clone was seen once. Other nucleotide sequences from this sample produce the same CDR3. The chain has TRBV2 and TRBJ1-1; TRBD1 is a possible D gene (5 bases). The CDR3 is 13 residues long. Germline V gives CDR1 SNHLY, CDR2 FYNNEI. Trimming removed 4 bases from V and 5 bases from J, with 11 bases in between. DNA of the CDR3: TGTGCCAGCAGTGGGCAGGGAAATACTGAAGCTTTCTTT. It encodes CASSGQGNTEAFF.

This clone has a count of ten or more. The rearrangement links TRBV7-2 to TRBJ2-2, with D perhaps matching TRBD2 (6 bases). Trimming took off 5 bases at V and 7 bases at J, with 23 bases between the two ends. Germline lookup yields CDR1 SGHTA and CDR2 FQGNSA. The CDR3 consists of 17 residues. The chain's CDR3 is CASSARAFSGVGGELFF. The CDR3 DNA is TGTGCCAGCAGCGCCCGGGCGTTCTCGGGAGTGGGCGGGGAGCTGTTTTTT.

The chain recombines TRBV11-2 with TRBJ1-2; 8 bases line up with TRBD1. CDR3 size: 15 residues. Germline V CDR1 and CDR2: SGHAT, FQNNGV. V lost 5 bases and J lost 3; bases outside the gene matches: 8. The CDR3 protein is CASSPRQGTYYGYTF. For the CDR3, the DNA is TGTGCCAGCAGCCCCAGACAGGGGACTTACTATGGCTACACCTTC.

The table lists this clone with a count of one. This chain links TRBV5-4 with TRBJ1-4, with D possibly matching TRBD1 (6 bases). V was shortened by 3 bases and J by 3 bases, with 9 bases between the two germline ends. The CDR3 consists of 14 residues. Germline V gene sequence: CDR1 SGHNT, CDR2 YYREEE (reference sequence). CDR3 region: CASSSGQSNEKLFF. The CDR3 DNA reads TGTGCCAGCAGCTCCGGACAGTCTAATGAAAAACTGTTTTTT.

The chain is built from TRBV21-1 and TRBJ2-4; the DNA was not compared with TRBD2, the D call given in the table. TRBV21-1 is a known pseudogene. The CDR3 has 16 amino acids. This chain's CDR3 is CASSKCFVLAKNIQYF. DNA of the CDR3: TGTGCCAGCAGCAAATGTTTCGTCCTAGCCAAAAACATTCAGTACTTC.

The chain recombines TRBV27 with TRBJ2-6, with D possibly TRBD2 on 6 matching bases. V lost 2 bases and J lost 0, with 11 bases in between. The CDR3 loop spans 17 amino acids. CDR1 and CDR2 from the germline V gene are MNHEY and SMNVEV (reference sequence). CDR3 region: CASSLVGGFSGANVLTF. The CDR3 DNA is TGTGCCAGCAGTTTAGTGGGGGGATTCTCTGGGGCCAACGTCCTGACTTTC.

This sequence joins TRBV7-9 and TRBJ1-3, with TRBD1 as a possible D gene (6 bases). Per the germline V gene, CDR1 is SEHNR and CDR2 is FQNEAQ (reference sequence). Trimming pared 0 bases from V and 4 bases from J, leaving 10 bases between. This CDR3 is 15 amino acids long. The CDR3, as DNA: TGTGCCAGCAGCTTAGCCGGGACATCAGGAAACACCATATATTTT. It codes for CASSLAGTSGNTIYF.

This clone was recorded only once. This rearrangement joins TRBV9 to TRBJ2-1; D perhaps matches TRBD2 (6 bases). V was clipped by 0 bases and J by 2 bases, with 9 bases between them. The CDR3 is 15 amino acids. Germline V gene sequence: CDR1 SGDLS, CDR2 YYNGEE. CDR3 sequence reads: CASSVAQRAYNEQFF. Here the CDR3 DNA reads TGTGCCAGCAGCGTAGCCCAGCGGGCCTACAATGAGCAGTTCTTC.

The count of this clone is one. The gene calls are TRBV28 and TRBJ1-4, with D unresolved. Trimming took off 3 bases at V and 6 bases at J, with 20 bases between the two ends. The CDR3 covers 17 residues. The germline V gene encodes CDR1 MDHEN and CDR2 SYDVKM. The CDR3 bases are TGTGCCAGCAGTTTGTCGTTTTTGAGGCGTGGCGATGAAAAACTGTTTTTT. It is translated as CASSLSFLRRGDEKLFF.

The chain uses TRBV5-1 and TRBJ2-1; 7 bases align to TRBD2. The germline V gene has CDR1 SGHRS and CDR2 YFSETQ. The CDR3 consists of 16 residues. With V trimmed by 4 bases and J by 4 bases, 11 bases remained unmatched. For the CDR3, the DNA is TGCGCCAGCAGCGGGACCGGACTAGAGGATTACAATGAGCAGTTCTTC. It codes for CASSGTGLEDYNEQFF.

The chain links TRBV5-4 to TRBJ2-1; D might be TRBD2 (5 bases). Trimming removed 4 bases at V and 9 bases at J, with 14 bases between. CDR3 length equals 13 residues. The germline gives CDR1 SGHNT, CDR2 YYREEE (reference sequence). In DNA form, the CDR3 reads TGTGCCAGCAGCCCGGACTTCTCGAGTGAGCAGTTCTTC. Residues: CASSPDFSSEQFF. The full variable domain, with the rest looked up from reference TRBV5-4 and TRBJ2-1, is ETGVTQSPTHLIKTRGQQVTLRCSSQSGHNTVSWYQQALGQGPQFIFQYYREEENGRGNFPPRFSGLQFPNYSSELNVNALELDDSALYLCASSPDFSSEQFFGPGTRLTVL.

The chain links TRBV14 to TRBJ2-5; the match to TRBD2 covers 14 bases. Germline CDR1 is SGHDN and CDR2 is FVKESK. V lost 1 base to trimming and J lost 10 bases; unmatched junction nucleotides: 8. There are 16 residues in the CDR3. CDR3 sequence: CASSQGSGLAGDRQYF. The CDR3 bases are TGTGCCAGCAGCCAAGGGTCGGGACTAGCGGGGGACCGCCAGTACTTC.

This CDR3 is CASSLRAGGGTDTQYF. CDR3 bases: TGTGCCAGCAGCCTAAGAGCGGGAGGGGGCACAGATACGCAGTATTTT. The chain is built from TRBV7-8 and TRBJ2-3; 10 nucleotides line up with TRBD2. The CDR3 is 16 amino acids. Germline V gives CDR1 SGHVS, CDR2 FQNEAQ. Trimming took 5 bases from V and 1 from J; bases not matched to a gene: 6.

This sequence joins TRBV21-1 and TRBJ1-3; the table calls TRBD1, which could not be checked here. TRBV21-1 is noted as a pseudogene. The CDR3 has 14 amino acids. CDR3 sequence: CASGGQSPGNTIYF. In nucleotides, the CDR3 is TGTGCCAGCGGAGGACAGAGCCCGGGGAACACCATATATTTT.

The chain uses TRBV4-1 and TRBJ1-2; D unresolved. V gave up 1 base and J gave up 5 bases, with 11 bases separating them. CDR1 is MGHRA and CDR2 is YSYEKL in the germline V gene. The CDR3 consists of 14 residues. CDR3 region: CASSQVVSEYGYTF. CDR3 nucleotides: TGCGCCAGCAGCCAAGTGGTCAGTGAATATGGCTACACCTTC.

This clone showed up just a few times. The rearrangement joins TRBV7-2 to TRBJ2-5; 7 bases match TRBD1. The CDR3 loop spans 14 amino acids. V lost 3 bases to trimming and J lost 6 bases; unmatched junction nucleotides: 7. Germline V lookup: CDR1 SGHTA, CDR2 FQGNSA. CDR3 sequence (DNA): TGTGCCAGCAGCTTCCCGGGACAGACGAAGACCCAGTACTTC. Amino acids: CASSFPGQTKTQYF.

This chain links TRBV7-9 with TRBJ1-2; 7 positions match TRBD1. The CDR3 is 13 amino acids. The V and J ends lost 4 bases and 7 bases, in that order; junction bases with no gene match: 6. CDR1 is SEHNR and CDR2 is FQNEAQ in the germline V gene (reference sequence). The CDR3 DNA reads as TGTGCCAGCAGCTCGGATGACAGGGCTGGCTACACCTTC. Its translation is CASSSDDRAGYTF.

The chain employs TRBV7-6 and TRBJ2-7, with D possibly being TRBD1 (7 bases). V gave up 4 bases and J gave up 5 bases, with 12 bases separating them. The CDR3 runs 13 residues. Germline values: CDR1 SGHVS, CDR2 FNYEAQ. CDR3 region: CASSSTRGDEQYF. The CDR3 DNA is TGTGCCAGCAGCTCGACCAGGGGGGACGAGCAGTACTTC. The variable domain in full, completed from reference TRBV7-6 and TRBJ2-7, reads GAGVSQSPRYKVTKRGQDVALRCDPISGHVSLYWYRQALGQGPEFLTYFNYEAQQDKSGLPNDRFSAERPEGSISTLTIQRTEQRDSAMYRCASSSTRGDEQYFGPGTRLTVT.

The chain employs TRBV2 and TRBJ2-2, with unresolved D. This CDR3 has 14 residues. V was trimmed by 6 bases and J by 2 bases, leaving 10 bases between them. CDR1 is SNHLY, CDR2 FYNNEI, per germline. In DNA form, the CDR3 reads TGTGCCAGCAGATCCACAGTAAACACCGGGGAGCTGTTTTTT. It translates to CASRSTVNTGELFF.

This chain connects TRBV2 to TRBJ2-2; 8 nucleotides line up with TRBD1. The germline CDR1 and CDR2 sequences are SNHLY and FYNNEI. V was pared by 8 bases and J by 6 bases, with 8 bases of the junction left unmatched. The CDR3 is 14 residues long. This CDR3 reads CASRQGPNAGELFF. The CDR3 bases are TGTGCCAGCCGACAGGGGCCCAACGCCGGGGAGCTGTTTTTT.

The chain employs TRBV5-1 and TRBJ1-6, with 7 bases aligning to TRBD1. This CDR3 is 15 amino acids long. V lost 0 bases and J lost 8; bases outside the gene matches: 5. Germline V CDR1 and CDR2: SGHRS, YFSETQ. The DNA of the CDR3 is TGCGCCAGCAGCTTGGTGTTCAGGGGGTATTCACCCCTCCACTTT. Translated: CASSLVFRGYSPLHF. Full variable domain (rest looked up from reference TRBV5-1 and TRBJ1-6): KAGVTQTPRYLIKTRGQQVTLSCSPISGHRSVSWYQQTPGQGLQFLFEYFSETQRNKGNFPGRFSGRQFSNSRSEMNVSTLELGDSALYLCASSLVFRGYSPLHFGNGTRLTVT.

This chain links TRBV5-1 with TRBJ2-7; D is uncertain. Trimming left V 0 bases short and J 2 bases short, with 9 bases between. Germline lookup yields CDR1 SGHRS and CDR2 YFSETQ. The CDR3 contains 14 residues. CDR3 sequence: CASSLAGRTYEQYF. CDR3 DNA sequence: TGCGCCAGCAGCTTGGCCGGTCGAACCTACGAGCAGTACTTC.

As for this clone: The same CDR3 is also encoded by other DNA sequences in this sample. J is TRBJ2-3 and V is TRBV9; TRBD2 might be the D (6 bases). V was cut by 0 bases and J by 2 bases, with 10 bases left in between. CDR3 length: 15 residues. Germline V gene lookup returns CDR1 SGDLS and CDR2 YYNGEE. The CDR3 sequence is CASSVAAGLTDTQYF. The DNA for the CDR3 is TGTGCCAGCAGCGTAGCAGCGGGCCTCACAGATACGCAGTATTTT.

The CDR3 sequence: CATSEDRGDEQFF. The CDR3 DNA is TGTGCCACCAGTGAGGACAGGGGAGACGAGCAGTTCTTC. This chain joins TRBV24-1 and TRBJ2-1, with 9 nucleotides matching TRBD1. CDR1 is KGHDR, CDR2 SFDVKD, per germline. V was clipped by 4 bases and J by 10 bases; unmatched bases: 4. The CDR3 length is 13 residues.

This clone was recorded a few times. The chain recombines TRBV7-3 with TRBJ1-1; possible D gene TRBD1, 6 bases. Trimming took 5 bases from V and 5 from J, leaving 12 bases between them. CDR3 size: 13 residues. CDR1 SGHTA and CDR2 FQGTGA come from the germline V gene. The CDR3 reads CASSTLQGTEAFF. CDR3 coding DNA: TGTGCCAGCAGCACCCTACAGGGTACTGAAGCTTTCTTT.